Below, one TCR beta chain is given with its context. The target antigen is unknown. This record comes from a study of T cell repertoires in aging, cancer and after chemotherapy. On the study more broadly: Clear clonal overlap appeared across healthy donor samples taken over several months to years. Study results and caveats: Compared with age-matched healthy donors, untreated hematological or solid cancer patients showed higher blood TCR clonality. In each cancer cohort, median generation probability increased across chemotherapy, suggesting thymic output rebounded.

TCR beta rearrangements were amplified from peripheral blood genomic DNA. Multiplex touch-down PCR with TRB-A/B primers amplified rearranged V-D-J TRB sequences. TCRdb re-called the multiplex PCR reads with MiXCR, one entry per CDR3 protein. The sample includes over 10,000 distinct CDR3 sequences, more than 25% of them seen just once. Germline CDR1 and CDR2: LGHNA and YNFKEQ. V gave up 3 bases and J gave up 4 bases, with 12 bases separating them. There are 14 residues in the CDR3. Sequences were obtained from blood. The chain recombines TRBV4-2 with TRBJ1-2; D is unclear. This TCR derives from a human donor in good health. CDR3 protein: CASSQPDGFYGYTF. The CDR3, as DNA: TGTGCCAGCAGCCAGCCCGACGGGTTCTATGGCTACACCTTC.